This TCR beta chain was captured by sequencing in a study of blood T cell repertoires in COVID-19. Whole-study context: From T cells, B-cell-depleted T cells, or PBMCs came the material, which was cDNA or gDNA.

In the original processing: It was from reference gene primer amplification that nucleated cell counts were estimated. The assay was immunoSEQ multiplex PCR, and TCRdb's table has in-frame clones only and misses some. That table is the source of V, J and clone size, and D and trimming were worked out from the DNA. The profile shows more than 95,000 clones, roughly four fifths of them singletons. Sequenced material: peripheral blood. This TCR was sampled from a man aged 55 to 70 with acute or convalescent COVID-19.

CDR3 in DNA: TGTGCCAGCAGTTACTCGAGGGGGCAGGGCGGCTACACCTTC. Its translation: CASSYSRGQGGYTF. The gene calls are TRBV6-5 and TRBJ1-2; TRBD1 agrees at 7 bases. With 0 bases clipped from V and 8 bases from J, the junction kept 6 bases outside the gene matches. The CDR3 consists of 14 residues. Germline V CDR1 and CDR2: MNHEY, SVGAGI.